The text below deals with one TCR beta chain. Its cognate antigen has yet to be identified. Qualities for individual bases were not recorded, and no much larger clone is one base off. Library preparation used the immunoSEQ multiplex PCR assay. A mixture of 60 forward primers for TCR Vbeta segments and 13 reverse primers for TCR Jbeta segments was used in the multiplex PCR. A multiplex PCR assay on genomic DNA amplified the CDR3 region of rearranged TCR beta genes. The Illumina HiSeq System was used to sequence the amplified TCR beta libraries as 87-base-pair reads. On the authors' methods: A later analysis counted tens of millions of unique TCR beta chains across the 500 to 850 repertoires, and about 10 million of these chains were shared by at least two donors. A nearest-neighbor algorithm error-corrected the raw reads and collapsed the reads into unique sequences, merging closely related sequences to remove PCR and sequencing errors. To assign V, D and J gene segments, CDR3 sequences were aligned to IMGT reference sequences. For a sequence to be retained, a match of at least six nucleotides to both a V gene segment and a J gene segment was required. Rearrangements were classified as productive when the CDR3 lacked stop codons and remained in frame with V and J, and all other rearrangements were classified as non-productive. CDR3 was defined according to IMGT convention as the region running from the second conserved V-encoded cysteine to the conserved J-encoded phenylalanine. In an earlier analysis of more than 550 of the donors, sequences lacking an unambiguous match to a single V gene segment were excluded. In an earlier analysis of about 590 of the donors, a V segment was called functional when productive rearrangements were above 56.7%, and segregating when the standard deviation between donors exceeded 5%. A statistical classification framework was built for diagnosing cytomegalovirus status from the catalog of TCR beta chain sequences. V and J gene assignment, in a later analysis, came from comparing TCR nucleotide sequences with IMGT/GENE-DB human TR gene sequences. A later analysis assigned CDR3 sequences and most-parsimonious VDJ recombination scenarios with the TCRdist pipeline. In a later analysis, each TCR beta chain was defined by its CDR3 amino acid sequence together with its V-gene family, and reads lacking a unique V-gene family were excluded. As a way to deal with suspected cross-contamination and a sequencing artifact, a later analysis dropped roughly 620 nucleotide sequences that were highly shared and had low generation probability. For each public chain, a later analysis derived a clonal expansion index from normalized ranks of inferred template counts within each repertoire. In a later analysis, generation probabilities were computed using a VDJ recombination model fitted to out-of-frame rearrangements, and the results were checked against IGoR. In a later analysis, TCR-TCR, TCR-HLA and TCR-CMV co-occurrence was scored with hypergeometric tests, and a repertoire-size bias correction was applied to TCR pairs. To estimate false discovery rates, a later analysis permuted the HLA or CMV assignments 20 times. In a later analysis, co-occurring TCRs were grouped with DBSCAN, and TCRdist sequence similarity was added when clustering was performed within HLA-allele-positive subsets. Repertoires with fewer than 30,000 or more than 120,000 public chains, plus five repertoires with anomalous nucleotide sharing, were excluded from co-occurrence clustering. TCRdb took this table from immuneACCESS and kept in-frame rearrangements with V and J called. Such tables lack part of the clones; where checked against another copy, unresolved V genes explain under half of the gap, and the rest is unexplained. Clone size and V and J calls were adopted from that table, with D and trimming inferred from the DNA. Recorded for this sample are 130,000 or so clones; 77% of them occurred a single time. Under 7% of the sample rests with the top ten.

This sample is part of a study of cytomegalovirus exposure and HLA in healthy donors (dated 2017 in TCRdb). Notes on the research overall: An earlier analysis of 587 of the donors reported about 260 Gb of sequence data and 117 million unique TCR beta sequences obtained from 180 million or so T cells. An early release covering 550 to 650 HLA-typed donors comprised approximately 300 gigabases of sequencing data and about 90 million unique TCR sequences. Of the approximately 400 genotyped donors, approximately 83% fell in the genetic ancestry cluster associated with self-reported Caucasian donors. The study aimed to test whether cataloging public T cell receptors could reveal signatures of past pathogen exposure. The T cell repertoires of 666 subjects were profiled by immunosequencing and related to cytomegalovirus serostatus. Along with the 666-subject first cohort, a separate validation cohort of some 130 different subjects was used. High-throughput TCR immunosequencing, statistical association of individual TCRs with disease status, and machine learning were combined to predict cytomegalovirus infection status. A later analysis re-examined previously published TCR beta repertoires from more than 600 donors and added high-resolution HLA genotyping to investigate patterns of TCR occurrence. In the later analysis, no new phenotypic data were used to find candidate immune exposures; instead, reliance was placed on TCR beta sequences and their occurrence across donors. An earlier analysis of 500 to 650 of the donors applied high-throughput TCR beta sequencing to assess whether each TCR beta V gene segment acted as functional or pseudogenic. Donor age, sex, ethnicity and CMV serostatus were compiled alongside the repertoire data. Genome-wide SNP genotypes for about three fifths of the roughly 700 donors were used in a later genetic analysis, which treated that subset as a discovery cohort. Every repertoire in the discovery cohort had been generated on one and the same sequencing platform. Class I and class II HLA loci were covered by the typing at four-digit resolution. The number of typed donors differed by locus: about 620-640 for A, B, C, DRB1 and DQB1; roughly 510 for DQA1; around 610 for DPA1; and around 490 for DPB1. Five DR-DQ haplotypes were treated as single units for association and clustering because of strong linkage in the cohort. On average, around 200,000 unique TCR beta nucleotide sequences were sequenced per donor among roughly 430 genotyped donors of the cohort, with roughly 18% of those sequences being non-productive. General findings and caveats noted by the study authors: According to the authors, the approach could potentially be generalized to other disease states and immunological phenotypes. Because some donors lacked HLA typing at each locus, the association tests relied only on the typed subset. An association between a missense DCLRE1C variant and V-gene and J-gene trimming of TCR beta chains was found in a later genetic analysis and replicated in an independent cohort. In a later analysis, most CMV-associated TCR beta chains were found to appear HLA-restricted, with HLA associations seemingly driven largely by CMV exposure. A later genetic analysis reported fewer N-insertions in productive TCRs among donors in an Asian-associated ancestry cluster than the roughly 620-donor mean. The classifier was reported to diagnose cytomegalovirus status with high specificity and sensitivity in both the original and validation cohorts. When HLA alleles, especially DR and DQ, strongly co-occurred, TCR associations were difficult to assign to individual alleles. In a later analysis, HLA-associated TCR beta chains showed more clonal expansion and lower generation probabilities than non-associated chains that were equally common. A further reported finding was that TCR beta sequences accurately predicted the HLA-A and HLA-B alleles for most subjects in the first cohort. Broadly in line with IMGT annotations, most TCR beta V segments showed up in productive rearrangements about 87% or about 30% of the time in an earlier analysis of some 590 of the donors. The presence/absence analyses assumed that sequencing depth was roughly uniform across donors, and that assumption may not be true. This cohort had only TCR beta chains sequenced, and the lack of alpha or paired-chain data limited which features could be detected. A cluster of highly shared sequence variants was judged likely to represent a technical artifact of the sequencing pipeline. A later analysis associated 16,951 TCR beta sequences with specific HLA alleles at a false discovery rate of 0.05. Roughly 15 rarely observed V segments, including chromosome 9 orphons, were excluded from the earlier analysis of approximately 600 of the donors because counts were too low. In the study, 150 to 200 TCR beta chains were listed as associated with cytomegalovirus. Immune exposure information for the cohort was limited to CMV serostatus. While some public TCRs were present in many individuals, most TCR sequences turned up only very rarely across donors. In vitro tests confirmed that a few of the cytomegalovirus-associated TCR beta chains recognize cytomegalovirus antigens. Linkage disequilibrium might explain the correlated functional status among segregating V segments, but an unknown experimental factor could not be ruled out. In a later analysis, several top co-occurrence clusters were reported to appear linked to parvovirus B19, influenza, CMV and Epstein-Barr virus. A later analysis found that TCR association rates varied across HLA loci, with DRB1 alleles showing the most associated TCRs and HLA-C alleles the fewest.

The cohort comprised some 680 healthy bone marrow donors. All cohort members were sampled while nominally healthy, although unrecorded immune exposures were likely present. The donor was CMV seropositive and was included in the group of 250 to 350 seropositive cohort members. A peripheral blood sample was provided by each donor, and peripheral blood mononuclear cells were used for TCR beta sequencing. The Qiagen DNeasy Blood Extraction Kit was used to extract genomic DNA from the blood cell samples. Sequences were obtained from PBMCs. The TCR sequence derives from a man aged 18 to 35 in good health and CMV-seropositive.

In nucleotide form, the sequence is TGTGCCAGCAGCTTGAGGGGGCTATTGGAAGATACGCAGTATTTT. It codes for CASSLRGLLEDTQYF. The rearranged segments are TRBV5-5 and TRBJ2-3; 7 middle bases align to TRBD1. The CDR3 runs 15 amino acids, cysteine and phenylalanine included. Of all the DNA, just the CDR3 is kept, 45 bases in frame from base 1. CDR1 and CDR2, per the germline V gene (reference sequence), are SGHKS and YYEKEE. V loses 1 base at its end and J loses 5 bases; junction bases beyond the gene matches: 7.